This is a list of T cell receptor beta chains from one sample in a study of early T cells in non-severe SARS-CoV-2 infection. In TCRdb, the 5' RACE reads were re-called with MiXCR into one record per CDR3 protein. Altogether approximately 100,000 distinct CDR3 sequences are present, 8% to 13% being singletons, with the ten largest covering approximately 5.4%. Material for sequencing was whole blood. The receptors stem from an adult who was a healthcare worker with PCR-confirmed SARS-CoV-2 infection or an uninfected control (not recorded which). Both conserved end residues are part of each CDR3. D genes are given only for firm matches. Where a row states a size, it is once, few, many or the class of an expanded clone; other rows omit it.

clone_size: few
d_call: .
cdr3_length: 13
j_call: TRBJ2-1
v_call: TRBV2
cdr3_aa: CATLTRLGNEQFF
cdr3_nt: TGTGCCACCCTGACTAGGCTGGGAAATGAGCAGTTCTTC

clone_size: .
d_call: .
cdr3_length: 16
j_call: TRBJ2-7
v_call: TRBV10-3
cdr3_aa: CAISESFAGSSYEQYF
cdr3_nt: TGTGCCATCAGTGAGTCTTTTGCGGGTAGCTCCTACGAGCAGTACTTC

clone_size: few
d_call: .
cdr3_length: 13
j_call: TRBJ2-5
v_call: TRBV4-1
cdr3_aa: CASSLGLQETQYF
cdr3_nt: TGCGCCAGCAGCCTTGGACTTCAAGAGACCCAGTACTTC

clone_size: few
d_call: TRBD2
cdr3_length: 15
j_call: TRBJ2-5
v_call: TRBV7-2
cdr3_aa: CASSLTSGEGETQYF
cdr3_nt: TGTGCCAGCAGCTTAACTAGCGGGGAGGGGGAGACCCAGTACTTC

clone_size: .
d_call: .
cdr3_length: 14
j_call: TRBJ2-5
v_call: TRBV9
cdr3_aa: CASSQGTDQETQYF
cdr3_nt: TGTGCCAGCAGCCAGGGGACTGACCAAGAGACCCAGTACTTC

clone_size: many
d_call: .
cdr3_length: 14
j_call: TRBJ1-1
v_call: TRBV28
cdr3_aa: CASSRNRVGTEAFF
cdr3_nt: TGTGCCAGCAGTAGAAACAGGGTCGGGACTGAAGCTTTCTTT

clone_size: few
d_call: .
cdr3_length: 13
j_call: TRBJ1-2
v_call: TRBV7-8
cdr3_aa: CASSLVGRYGYTF
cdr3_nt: TGTGCCAGCAGCTTAGTCGGCCGATATGGCTACACCTTC

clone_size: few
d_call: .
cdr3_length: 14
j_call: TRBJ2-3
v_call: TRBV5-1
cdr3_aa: CASSFAGMADTQYF
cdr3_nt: TGCGCCAGCAGCTTCGCAGGGATGGCAGATACGCAGTATTTT

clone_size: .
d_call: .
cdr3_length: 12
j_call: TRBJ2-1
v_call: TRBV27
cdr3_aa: CASTPTGAGWVF
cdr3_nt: TGTGCCAGCACTCCAACGGGGGCAGGGTGGGTCTTC

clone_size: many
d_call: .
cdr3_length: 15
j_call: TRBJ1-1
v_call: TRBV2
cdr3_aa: CASRDTTQGRTEAFF
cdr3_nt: TGTGCCAGCAGAGATACTACACAGGGACGGACTGAAGCTTTCTTT

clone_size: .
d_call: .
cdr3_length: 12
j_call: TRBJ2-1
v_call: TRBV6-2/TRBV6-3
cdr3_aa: CASSYYGSGQFF
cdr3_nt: TGTGCCAGCAGTTACTACGGGTCGGGGCAGTTCTTC

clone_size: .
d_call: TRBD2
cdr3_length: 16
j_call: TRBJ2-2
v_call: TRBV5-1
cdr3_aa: CASSFGLAGFSGELFF
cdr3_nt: TGCGCCAGCAGCTTCGGATTAGCGGGGTTCTCCGGGGAGCTGTTTTTT

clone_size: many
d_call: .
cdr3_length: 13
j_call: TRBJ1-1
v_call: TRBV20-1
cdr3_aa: CSALGHLNTEAFF
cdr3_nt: TGCAGTGCTCTGGGACATTTGAACACTGAAGCTTTCTTT

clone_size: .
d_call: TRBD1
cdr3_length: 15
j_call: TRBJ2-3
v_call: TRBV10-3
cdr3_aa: CAIRIGTGHTDTQYF
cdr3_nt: TGTGCCATCAGAATTGGGACAGGGCACACAGATACGCAGTATTTT

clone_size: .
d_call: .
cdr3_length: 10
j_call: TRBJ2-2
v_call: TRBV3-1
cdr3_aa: CASGLGELFF
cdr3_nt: TGTGCCAGCGGCCTCGGGGAGCTGTTTTTT

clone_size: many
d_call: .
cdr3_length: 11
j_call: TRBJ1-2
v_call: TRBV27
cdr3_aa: CASGQPYGYTF
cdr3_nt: TGTGCCAGCGGACAACCATATGGCTACACCTTC

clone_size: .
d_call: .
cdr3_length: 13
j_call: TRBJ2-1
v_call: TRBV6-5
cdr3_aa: CASSYSRFGEQFF
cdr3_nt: TGTGCCAGCAGTTACTCCCGATTCGGTGAGCAGTTCTTC

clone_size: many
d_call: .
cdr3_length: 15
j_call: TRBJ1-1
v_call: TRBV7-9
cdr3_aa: CASSRRTELNTEAFF
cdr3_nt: TGTGCCAGCAGCCGTCGGACTGAACTGAACACTGAAGCTTTCTTT

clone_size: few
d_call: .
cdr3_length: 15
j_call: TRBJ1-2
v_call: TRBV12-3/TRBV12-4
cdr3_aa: CASSHPGTSNYGYTF
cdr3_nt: TGTGCCAGCAGCCACCCAGGGACATCTAACTATGGCTACACCTTC

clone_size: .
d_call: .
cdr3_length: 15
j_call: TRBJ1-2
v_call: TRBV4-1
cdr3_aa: CASSQEGHKAYGYTF
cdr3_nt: TGCGCCAGCAGCCAAGAGGGCCATAAGGCCTATGGCTACACCTTC

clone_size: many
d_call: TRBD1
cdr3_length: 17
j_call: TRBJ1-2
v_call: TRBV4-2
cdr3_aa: CASSHGTGVSLNYGYTF
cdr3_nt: TGTGCCAGCAGCCATGGGACAGGGGTTTCGCTAAACTATGGCTACACCTTC

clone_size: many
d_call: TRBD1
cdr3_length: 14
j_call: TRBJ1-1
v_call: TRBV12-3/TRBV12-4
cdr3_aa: CASSSQGAGTETFF
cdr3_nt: TGTGCCAGCAGTTCACAGGGGGCAGGTACTGAAACTTTCTTT

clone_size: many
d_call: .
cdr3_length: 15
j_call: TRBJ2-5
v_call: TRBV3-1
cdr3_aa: CASSPPLVGVETQYF
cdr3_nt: TGTGCCAGCAGCCCACCACTAGTCGGAGTGGAGACCCAGTACTTC

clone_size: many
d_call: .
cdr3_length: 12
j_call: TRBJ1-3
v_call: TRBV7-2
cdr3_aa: CASSFPGNTIYF
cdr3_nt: TGTGCCAGCAGCTTCCCCGGAAACACCATATATTTT

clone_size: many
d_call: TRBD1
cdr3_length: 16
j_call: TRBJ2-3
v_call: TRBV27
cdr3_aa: CASSPNRGFSTDTQYF
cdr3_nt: TGTGCCAGCAGTCCCAACAGGGGTTTTAGCACAGATACGCAGTATTTT

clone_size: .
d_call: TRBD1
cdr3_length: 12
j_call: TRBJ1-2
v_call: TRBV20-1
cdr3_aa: CSASRGTAGYTF
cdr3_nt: TGCAGTGCTAGCCGAGGGACAGCCGGCTACACCTTC

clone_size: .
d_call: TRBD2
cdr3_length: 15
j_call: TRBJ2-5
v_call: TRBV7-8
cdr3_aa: CASSLEGLAGVAQYF
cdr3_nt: TGTGCCAGCAGCTTAGAGGGACTAGCGGGAGTAGCCCAGTACTTC

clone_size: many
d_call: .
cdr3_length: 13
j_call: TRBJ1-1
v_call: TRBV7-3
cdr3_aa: CASSLQVNTEAFF
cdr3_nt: TGTGCCAGCAGCTTACAAGTGAACACTGAAGCTTTCTTT

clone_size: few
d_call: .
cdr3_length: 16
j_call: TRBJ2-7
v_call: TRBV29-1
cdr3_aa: CSVEVSGGRQLYEQYF
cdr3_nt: TGCAGCGTTGAGGTTTCTGGCGGCAGGCAATTGTACGAGCAGTACTTC

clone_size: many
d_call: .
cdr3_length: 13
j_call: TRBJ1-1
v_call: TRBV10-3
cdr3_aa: CAIRGLTGTEAFF
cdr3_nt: TGTGCCATCAGGGGACTAACGGGCACTGAAGCTTTCTTT

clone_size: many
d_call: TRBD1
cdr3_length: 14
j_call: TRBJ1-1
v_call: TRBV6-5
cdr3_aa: CASTRDRANTEAFF
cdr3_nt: TGTGCCAGCACCAGAGACAGGGCGAACACTGAAGCTTTCTTT

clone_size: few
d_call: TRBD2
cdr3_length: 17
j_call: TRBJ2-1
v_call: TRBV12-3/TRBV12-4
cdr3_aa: CASSLSLGTSGDNEQFF
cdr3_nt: TGTGCCAGCAGTTTATCCCTCGGGACTAGCGGTGACAATGAGCAGTTCTTC

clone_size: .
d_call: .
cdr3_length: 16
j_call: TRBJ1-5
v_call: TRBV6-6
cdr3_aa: CASRLVQGPPGKPQHF
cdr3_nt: TGTGCCAGCAGACTCGTACAGGGCCCCCCGGGTAAGCCCCAGCATTTT

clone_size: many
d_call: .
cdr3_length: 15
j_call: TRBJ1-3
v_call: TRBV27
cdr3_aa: CASRNYTGRGNTIYF
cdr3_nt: TGTGCCAGCCGGAATTATACAGGGAGAGGAAACACCATATATTTT

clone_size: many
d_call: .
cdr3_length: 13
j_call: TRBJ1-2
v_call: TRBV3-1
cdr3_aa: CASSREGNYGYTF
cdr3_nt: TGTGCCAGCAGCCGTGAAGGAAACTATGGCTACACCTTC

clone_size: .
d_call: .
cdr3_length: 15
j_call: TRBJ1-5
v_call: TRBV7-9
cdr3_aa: CASSLSGVGNQPQHF
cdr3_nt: TGTGCCAGCAGCTTATCGGGCGTAGGTAATCAGCCCCAGCATTTT

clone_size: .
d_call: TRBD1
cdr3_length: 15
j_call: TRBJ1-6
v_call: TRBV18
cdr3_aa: CASSTSGQGASPLHF
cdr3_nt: TGTGCCAGCTCAACTTCGGGACAGGGGGCTTCACCCCTCCACTTT

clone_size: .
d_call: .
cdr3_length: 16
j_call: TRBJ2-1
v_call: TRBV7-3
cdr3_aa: CASSPRQYSPYNEQFF
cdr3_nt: TGTGCCAGCAGCCCAAGGCAGTACAGCCCATACAATGAGCAGTTCTTC

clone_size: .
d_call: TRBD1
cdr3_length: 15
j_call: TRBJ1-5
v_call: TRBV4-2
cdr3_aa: CASSQDGTVNQPQHF
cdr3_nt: TGTGCCAGCAGCCAAGATGGGACAGTCAATCAGCCCCAGCATTTT

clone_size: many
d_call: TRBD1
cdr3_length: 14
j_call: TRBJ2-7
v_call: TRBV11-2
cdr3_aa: CASSLGDRGYEQYF
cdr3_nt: TGTGCCAGCAGCTTAGGTGACAGGGGCTACGAGCAGTACTTC

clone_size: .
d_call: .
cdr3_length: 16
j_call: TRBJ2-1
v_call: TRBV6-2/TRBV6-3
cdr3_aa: CASSRKIKRGCNEQFF
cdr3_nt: TGTGCCAGCAGCCGGAAGATAAAACGGGGTTGCAATGAGCAGTTCTTC

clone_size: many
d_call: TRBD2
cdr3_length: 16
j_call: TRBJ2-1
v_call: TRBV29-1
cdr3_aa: CSVEAGLAEKYNEQFF
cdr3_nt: TGCAGCGTTGAAGCGGGACTAGCAGAAAAATACAATGAGCAGTTCTTC

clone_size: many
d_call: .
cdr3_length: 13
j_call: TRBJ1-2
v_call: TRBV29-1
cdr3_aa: CSSRGGSGYGYTF
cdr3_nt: TGCAGCTCCCGGGGGGGTTCGGGCTATGGCTACACCTTC

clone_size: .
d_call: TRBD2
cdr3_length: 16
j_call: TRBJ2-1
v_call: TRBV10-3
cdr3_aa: CAISESPGRGNNEQFF
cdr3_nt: TGTGCCATCAGTGAGTCCCCCGGGCGGGGGAACAATGAGCAGTTCTTC

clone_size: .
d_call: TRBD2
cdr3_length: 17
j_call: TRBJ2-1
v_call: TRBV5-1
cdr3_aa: CASSYLAGLGVLDEQFF
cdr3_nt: TGCGCCAGCAGCTACCTAGCGGGATTAGGAGTCCTGGATGAGCAGTTCTTC

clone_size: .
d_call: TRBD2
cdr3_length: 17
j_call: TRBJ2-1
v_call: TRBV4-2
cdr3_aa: CASSQGMASGGKNEQFF
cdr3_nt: TGTGCCAGCAGCCAAGGGATGGCTAGCGGGGGGAAGAATGAGCAGTTCTTC

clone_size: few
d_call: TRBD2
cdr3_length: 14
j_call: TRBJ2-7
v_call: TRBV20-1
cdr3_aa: CSATDGRALYEQYF
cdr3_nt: TGCAGTGCTACGGACGGGAGGGCCCTCTACGAGCAGTACTTC

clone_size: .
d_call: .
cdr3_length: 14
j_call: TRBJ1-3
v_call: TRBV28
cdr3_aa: CAAGIGRSGNTIYF
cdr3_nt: TGTGCCGCAGGGATAGGGAGGTCTGGAAACACCATATATTTT

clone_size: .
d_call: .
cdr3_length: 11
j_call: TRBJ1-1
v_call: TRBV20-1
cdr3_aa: CSAPRNTEAFF
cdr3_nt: TGCAGTGCTCCCCGGAACACTGAAGCTTTCTTT

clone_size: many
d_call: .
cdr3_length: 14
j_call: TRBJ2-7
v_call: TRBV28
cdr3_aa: CASSPASGPREQYF
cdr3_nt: TGTGCCAGCAGTCCGGCGTCAGGCCCCCGCGAGCAGTACTTC

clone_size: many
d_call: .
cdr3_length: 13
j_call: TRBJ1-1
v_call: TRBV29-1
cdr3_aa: CSVDRLMNTEAFF
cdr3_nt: TGCAGCGTTGACAGGCTCATGAACACTGAAGCTTTCTTT

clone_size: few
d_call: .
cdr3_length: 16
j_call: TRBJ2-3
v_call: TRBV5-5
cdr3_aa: CASSQGPGQSTDTQYF
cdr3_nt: TGTGCCAGCAGCCAGGGTCCGGGACAAAGCACAGATACGCAGTATTTT

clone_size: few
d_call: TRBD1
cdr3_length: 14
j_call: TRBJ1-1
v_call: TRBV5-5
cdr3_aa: CASSPGQENTEAFF
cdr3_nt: TGTGCCAGCAGCCCTGGACAGGAAAACACTGAAGCTTTCTTT